Following are 10 T cell receptor beta chains from one sample sequenced in a study of blood T cell repertoires in COVID-19. Produced via immunoSEQ multiplex PCR; TCRdb's table is partial and in-frame only. The profile covers approximately 240,000 clones, with roughly 90% appearing a single time and just under 6.5% taken by the ten largest. The specimen sequenced was PBMCs or T cells enriched from blood (not recorded which). All receptors derive from a woman in her twenties or thirties with acute COVID-19.

This chain links TRBV14 with TRBJ2-1; D perhaps matches TRBD1 (8 bases). Trimming took off 0 bases at V and 2 bases at J, with 20 bases between the two ends. The CDR3 extends over 19 amino acids. CDR1 is SGHDN and CDR2 is FVKESK in the germline V gene. The CDR3: CASSQESGGPGQAYNEQFF. CDR3 DNA sequence: TGTGCCAGCAGCCAAGAATCGGGGGGTCCGGGACAGGCCTACAATGAGCAGTTCTTC.

The CDR3 loop is CASSWTGAGEAFF. The CDR3 DNA sequence: TGTGCCAGCAGTTGGACAGGGGCGGGTGAAGCTTTCTTT. The chain employs TRBV5-6 and TRBJ1-1, with 9 bases fitting TRBD1. CDR1 is SGHDT, CDR2 YYEEEE, per germline. CDR3 size: 13 residues. The ends lost 5 bases at V and 7 bases at J; junction bases unmatched: 6.

The chain couples TRBV28 to TRBJ1-2, with a possible D match to TRBD1 (6 bases). Trimming shortened V by 6 bases and J by 5 bases, and 10 bases separated the two germline ends. Germline V lookup: CDR1 MDHEN, CDR2 SYDVKM. This CDR3 comprises 12 residues. CDR3 sequence (DNA): TGTGCCAGCAGGGACAGTCCGTATGGCTACACCTTC. It is translated as CASRDSPYGYTF.

The rearrangement joins TRBV2 to TRBJ1-2; TRBD1 might be the D (6 bases). The CDR3 contains 12 residues. The V and J ends lost 7 bases and 2 bases respectively, with 8 bases between them. Per germline, CDR1 SNHLY and CDR2 FYNNEI. DNA of the CDR3: TGTGCCAGCACAGGGGCGAACTATGGCTACACCTTC. Amino acid sequence: CASTGANYGYTF. Complete variable domain (other parts from reference TRBV2 and TRBJ1-2): EPEVTQTPSHQVTQMGQEVILRCVPISNHLYFYWYRQILGQKVEFLVSFYNNEISEKSEIFDDQFSVERPDGSNFTLKIRSTKLEDSAMYFCASTGANYGYTFGSGTRLTVV.

With respect to this clone: The same CDR3 is also encoded by other DNA sequences in this sample. This chain joins TRBV20-1 and TRBJ2-5; D is undetermined. This CDR3 comprises 10 residues. Germline lookup yields CDR1 DFQATT and CDR2 SNEGSKA (reference sequence). V gave up 3 bases and J gave up 5 bases, with 4 bases separating them. The DNA of the CDR3 is TGCAGTGCTAGTCAGGAGACCCAGTACTTC. Amino acid sequence: CSASQETQYF.

The chain couples TRBV5-4 to TRBJ2-3; 10 bases are a match to TRBD2. From germline, CDR1 is SGHNT and CDR2 YYREEE (reference sequence). The CDR3 extends over 18 amino acids. The J segment lost 2 bases and the V segment lost 0 bases, leaving 9 bases of the junction unmatched. CDR3 in amino acids: CASSLGSSGGPNTDTQYF. CDR3 nucleotide sequence: TGTGCCAGCAGCTTGGGTTCTAGCGGGGGACCAAACACAGATACGCAGTATTTT.

The gene calls are TRBV19 and TRBJ1-2, with 8 bases lining up with TRBD1. The CDR3 runs 15 residues. The trim removed 5 bases at V and 1 base at J, leaving 6 bases unmatched. Germline V gives CDR1 LNHDA, CDR2 SQIVND (reference sequence). The CDR3 is CASSQRQGNNYGYTF. CDR3 bases: TGTGCCAGTAGTCAAAGACAGGGGAATAACTATGGCTACACCTTC.

CDR3 loop: CAWSAHPPGVGETQYF. CDR3 bases: TGTGCCTGGAGTGCCCACCCGCCGGGAGTAGGAGAGACCCAGTACTTC. V and J are TRBV30 and TRBJ2-5; perhaps TRBD2 as D (6 bases). The CDR3 totals 16 residues. Per germline, CDR1 GTSNPN and CDR2 SVGIG (reference sequence). V was shortened by 1 base and J by 4 bases, with 19 bases between the two germline ends.

The gene calls are TRBV28 and TRBJ1-5; D not certain. Germline CDR1 and CDR2: MDHEN and SYDVKM. There are 17 residues in the CDR3. With 2 bases removed from V and 2 bases from J, the gap between germline ends came to 16 bases. This CDR3 reads CASSLTRGKPGNQPQHF. The CDR3 DNA reads TGTGCCAGCAGTTTAACCCGGGGAAAACCTGGCAATCAGCCCCAGCATTTT.

This chain uses TRBV5-8 with TRBJ2-7; the match to TRBD1 covers 9 bases. V lost 7 bases to trimming and J lost 2 bases; unmatched junction nucleotides: 7. This CDR3 spans 14 amino acids. From germline, CDR1 is SGHTS and CDR2 YDEGEE. CDR3 bases: TGTGCCAGCCCGGGACAGGGAAAAACCTACGAGCAGTACTTC. Amino acid sequence: CASPGQGKTYEQYF.